This note documents a single T cell receptor beta chain sequence. Its antigen is currently unknown. Produced via immunoSEQ multiplex PCR; TCRdb's table is partial and in-frame only. The sample lists about 24,000 clones; roughly three fifths were seen once. These data come from a study of tumor-infiltrating lymphocytes in localized non-small cell lung cancer. Study-level results: IM1 and IM2 tumors showed no difference in T-cell fraction. Available tissue quantity limited TCR sequencing to a patient subset. Tumors had more T cell infiltration than uninvolved lung, per TCRbeta sequencing and CD3 counts.

Germline V lookup: CDR1 GTSNPN, CDR2 SVGIG (reference sequence). The V gene lost 3 bases and the J gene lost 4 bases, with 21 bases spanning the gap. CDR3 size: 16 residues. Material: lung tumor tissue. The gene calls are TRBV30 and TRBJ1-1; tentatively, D is TRBD1 (6 bases). This sequence was found in a human donor with non-small cell lung cancer. CDR3 bases: TGTGCCTGGAGCCGGGGTGGAAGACAGGCGGGCACTGAAGCTTTCTTT. This codes for CAWSRGGRQAGTEAFF.